This is a list of T cell receptor beta chains from one sample in a study of OX40 agonist ivuxolimab in advanced cancers. The repertoire was sequenced with immunoSEQ multiplex PCR; TCRdb's copy has only in-frame clones and lacks some. This table has roughly 70,000 clones, 80% to 90% appearing once. Here the sequenced sample was CD4+ or CD8+ T cells sorted from blood, taken in a trial of the OX40 agonist ivuxolimab. Source of these receptors: an adult with an advanced solid tumor such as melanoma, head and neck, liver or kidney cancer. The CDR3 runs from the conserved cysteine through the conserved F or W. D genes are given only for firm matches. The size of a clone is reported for some rows only, either as once, few or many, or as a class for expanded clones.

abundance | j_gene | v_gene | d_gene | CDR3aa | CDR3nt
. | TRBJ1-4 | TRBV19 | . | CASSSTDSGMKKLFF | TGTGCCAGTAGTAGTACGGACTCGGGAATGAAAAAACTGTTTTTT
. | TRBJ2-7 | TRBV5-1 | . | CASSLDYEQYF | TGCGCCAGCAGCTTGGACTACGAGCAGTACTTC
. | TRBJ2-7 | TRBV7-2 | TRBD1 | CASSLGGTGAYEQYF | TGTGCCAGCAGCTTAGGCGGAACAGGGGCCTACGAGCAGTACTTC
medium-sized | TRBJ1-5 | TRBV9 | . | CASSVEPGLKPQHF | TGTGCCAGCAGCGTAGAGCCGGGTCTAAAGCCCCAGCATTTT
. | TRBJ2-3 | TRBV7-9 | . | CASSSLTDTQYF | TGTGCCAGCAGCTCTCTGACAGATACGCAGTATTTT
. | TRBJ2-7 | TRBV5-6 | TRBD2 | CASSPRAGLAGVKSYEQYF | TGTGCCAGCAGCCCAAGAGCGGGACTAGCGGGAGTAAAGTCCTACGAGCAGTACTTC
. | TRBJ1-6 | TRBV4-1 | . | CASSSWENNSPLHF | TGCGCCAGCAGTTCGTGGGAGAATAATTCACCCCTCCACTTT
once | TRBJ2-1 | TRBV2 | . | CASIMSSYNEQFF | TGTGCCAGCATTATGAGCTCCTACAATGAGCAGTTCTTC
. | TRBJ2-1 | TRBV29-1 | TRBD2 | CSVERWTSVNEQFF | TGCAGCGTTGAACGATGGACTAGCGTAAATGAGCAGTTCTTC
. | TRBJ2-3 | TRBV19 | . | CASSISLITDTQYF | TGTGCCAGTAGTATATCCTTGATCACAGATACGCAGTATTTT
. | TRBJ1-1 | TRBV5-5 | . | CASSLAPGRTEAFF | TGTGCCAGCAGCTTGGCCCCGGGACGCACTGAAGCTTTCTTT
. | TRBJ1-2 | TRBV10-3 | TRBD1 | CATGQGSNYGYTF | TGTGCCACCGGACAGGGATCAAACTATGGCTACACCTTC
. | TRBJ2-7 | TRBV6-5 | . | CASSYSLGSYEQYF | TGTGCCAGCAGTTACTCGTTGGGCAGCTACGAGCAGTACTTC
. | TRBJ1-1 | TRBV19 | . | CASSITRGWTEAFF | TGTGCCAGTAGTATCACTAGGGGTTGGACTGAAGCTTTCTTT
. | TRBJ2-1 | TRBV4-1 | . | CASSHPIGSSSYNEQFF | TGCGCCAGCAGCCACCCGATAGGGTCGAGCTCCTACAATGAGCAGTTCTTC
. | TRBJ2-1 | TRBV14 | . | CASSQYQTNEQFF | TGTGCCAGCAGCCAGTACCAGACTAATGAGCAGTTCTTC
. | TRBJ1-1 | TRBV6-6 | . | CASSYWDGWNTEAFF | TGTGCCAGCAGTTACTGGGACGGATGGAACACTGAAGCTTTCTTT
. | TRBJ2-2 | TRBV28 | . | CASSTPSNTGELFF | TGTGCCAGCAGTACGCCATCGAACACCGGGGAGCTGTTTTTT
. | TRBJ1-2 | TRBV6-1 | . | CASRPGQSNYGYTF | TGTGCCAGCAGACCGGGACAATCTAACTATGGCTACACCTTC
. | TRBJ1-6 | TRBV14 | . | CASSQDRGRGVRSPLHF | TGTGCCAGCAGCCAAGATCGGGGGAGGGGGGTTCGATCACCCCTCCACTTT
. | TRBJ2-1 | TRBV5-4 | . | CASSHQKNEQFF | TGTGCCAGCAGCCACCAGAAAAATGAGCAGTTCTTC
. | TRBJ2-2 | TRBV2 | . | CASSRERTGELFF | TGTGCCAGCAGCCGCGAAAGAACCGGGGAGCTGTTTTTT
. | TRBJ1-6 | TRBV6-5 | . | CASSYSTGRNSPLHF | TGTGCCAGCAGTTACTCCACGGGGCGTAATTCACCCCTCCACTTT
. | TRBJ2-5 | TRBV5-7 | TRBD2 | CASSLLAGERETQYF | TGTGCCAGCAGCCTACTAGCGGGGGAAAGAGAGACCCAGTACTTC
. | TRBJ2-1 | TRBV6-6 | . | CASSYGGYNEQFF | TGTGCCAGCAGTTATGGGGGCTACAATGAGCAGTTCTTC
. | TRBJ1-4 | TRBV21-1 | . | CASRTGGSNEKLFF | TGTGCCAGCAGGACAGGGGGCTCTAATGAAAAACTGTTTTTT
. | TRBJ2-7 | TRBV7-3 | TRBD2 | CASSTGLAGPYEQYF | TGTGCCAGCAGCACCGGACTAGCGGGACCCTACGAGCAGTACTTC
. | TRBJ1-1 | TRBV2 | . | CASSEATAGREAFF | TGTGCCAGCAGTGAAGCAACGGCAGGGAGAGAAGCTTTCTTT
. | TRBJ2-7 | TRBV5-1 | . | CASSLVRQTSYEQYF | TGCGCCAGCAGCTTGGTTAGGCAGACCTCCTACGAGCAGTACTTC
. | TRBJ2-7 | TRBV11-3 | . | CASSSYVEQYF | TGTGCCAGCAGCTCGTATGTCGAGCAGTACTTC
. | TRBJ2-7 | TRBV4-1 | . | CASSSPLTGYEQYF | TGCGCCAGCAGCTCCCCGTTGACTGGTTACGAGCAGTACTTC
. | TRBJ2-5 | TRBV21-1 | . | CASSDSGRVETQYF | TGTGCCAGCAGCGACAGCGGGAGGGTAGAGACCCAGTACTTC
. | TRBJ1-5 | TRBV27 | . | CASSLDHYQPQHF | TGTGCCAGCAGTTTAGACCACTATCAGCCCCAGCATTTT
. | TRBJ2-3 | TRBV5-1 | . | CASSPNQRDTQYF | TGCGCCAGCAGCCCGAATCAGCGAGATACGCAGTATTTT
. | TRBJ1-5 | TRBV30 | . | CAWSISLGPYSNQPQHF | TGTGCCTGGAGTATCAGTTTGGGGCCTTATAGCAATCAGCCCCAGCATTTT
. | TRBJ1-6 | TRBV7-2 | . | CASSPGYGNSPLHF | TGTGCCAGCAGCCCGGGATATGGTAATTCACCCCTCCACTTT
. | TRBJ1-6 | TRBV23-1 | TRBD1 | CASSSPTGRVESGNSPLHF | TGCGCCAGCAGTTCTCCGACAGGGAGAGTGGAATCAGGTAATTCACCCCTCCACTTT
. | TRBJ2-7 | TRBV5-4 | . | CASSSRGGAGYEQYF | TGTGCCAGCAGTTCACGAGGGGGGGCGGGATACGAGCAGTACTTC
. | TRBJ1-1 | TRBV19 | . | CASSIMDGKNTEAFF | TGTGCCAGTAGTATAATGGACGGTAAAAACACTGAAGCTTTCTTT
. | TRBJ1-5 | TRBV19 | . | CASQKEGVYSNQPQHF | TGTGCCAGCCAAAAAGAAGGAGTTTATAGCAATCAGCCCCAGCATTTT
. | TRBJ1-3 | TRBV30 | . | CAWSVTSSGNTIYF | TGTGCCTGGAGTGTGACAAGCTCTGGAAACACCATATATTTT
. | TRBJ1-3 | TRBV5-1 | . | CASSLTGDSGNTIYF | TGCGCCAGCAGCTTGACGGGGGATTCTGGAAACACCATATATTTT
. | TRBJ2-5 | TRBV5-1 | TRBD2 | CASSEMGIAGGGQETQYF | TGCGCCAGCAGCGAGATGGGAATAGCGGGAGGGGGGCAAGAGACCCAGTACTTC
. | TRBJ2-7 | TRBV7-2 | TRBD1 | CASSPGTGVPYEQYF | TGTGCCAGCAGCCCCGGGACAGGGGTTCCCTACGAGCAGTACTTC
. | TRBJ1-4 | TRBV7-9 | TRBD1 | CASSVGDRKGANEKLFF | TGTGCCAGCAGCGTAGGGGACAGAAAGGGGGCTAATGAAAAACTGTTTTTT
. | TRBJ1-3 | TRBV28 | . | CASEGFGNTIYF | TGTGCCAGCGAGGGGTTTGGAAACACCATATATTTT
once | TRBJ2-3 | TRBV9 | . | CASSVAPTETGGDTQYF | TGTGCCAGCAGCGTAGCCCCCACGGAGACCGGGGGAGATACGCAGTATTTT
. | TRBJ2-2 | TRBV5-1 | . | CASSLGARTNTGELFF | TGCGCCAGCAGCTTGGGGGCGAGGACGAACACCGGGGAGCTGTTTTTT
. | TRBJ2-4 | TRBV18 | . | CASSPTVPIQYF | TGTGCCAGCTCACCAACAGTTCCCATTCAGTACTTC
. | TRBJ2-1 | TRBV7-9 | TRBD2 | CASSPRGLAGAYNEQFF | TGTGCCAGCAGCCCTCGAGGGTTAGCGGGAGCCTACAATGAGCAGTTCTTC
few | TRBJ1-2 | TRBV14 | . | CASSPTGPPGYGYTF | TGTGCCAGCAGCCCTACGGGCCCACCAGGCTATGGCTACACCTTC
. | TRBJ2-3 | TRBV6-5 | . | CASRRTSTDTQYF | TGTGCCAGCAGACGAACTAGCACAGATACGCAGTATTTT
. | TRBJ2-2 | TRBV7-9 | TRBD2 | CASSLYLAGVSGELFF | TGTGCCAGCAGCTTATACCTAGCGGGAGTATCCGGGGAGCTGTTTTTT
. | TRBJ1-2 | TRBV30 | TRBD1 | CAWNRGHNYGYTF | TGTGCCTGGAATAGGGGGCATAACTATGGCTACACCTTC
. | TRBJ2-3 | TRBV4-1 | TRBD1 | CASSQAGQGGTDTQYF | TGCGCCAGCAGCCAAGCGGGACAGGGGGGGACAGATACGCAGTATTTT
. | TRBJ2-7 | TRBV6-1 | . | CASSEALGHSYEQYF | TGTGCCAGCAGTGAAGCACTGGGACACTCCTACGAGCAGTACTTC
. | TRBJ2-2 | TRBV6-6 | . | CASSWGRELFF | TGTGCCAGCAGTTGGGGGCGGGAGCTGTTTTTT